This T cell receptor beta chain was found in a study of early T cells in non-severe SARS-CoV-2 infection. Trimming took off 2 bases at V and 11 bases at J, with 12 bases between the two ends. This CDR3 is 12 amino acids long. Looked up from germline, CDR1 is SGHTA and CDR2 is FQGNSA. A single record per CDR3 protein comes from TCRdb applying MiXCR to the 5' RACE reads. The sample contains roughly 23,000 distinct CDR3 sequences, 5% to 6% of which appear only once. This receptor was identified in an adult who was a healthcare worker with PCR-confirmed SARS-CoV-2 infection or an uninfected control (not recorded which). The rearrangement links TRBV7-2 to TRBJ1-1; the D is unclear. The specimen comprised whole blood, sampled at baseline. The CDR3, as DNA: TGTGCCAGCAGCTTAAGCAGGATCTTCGCTTTCTTT. This translates into CASSLSRIFAFF.